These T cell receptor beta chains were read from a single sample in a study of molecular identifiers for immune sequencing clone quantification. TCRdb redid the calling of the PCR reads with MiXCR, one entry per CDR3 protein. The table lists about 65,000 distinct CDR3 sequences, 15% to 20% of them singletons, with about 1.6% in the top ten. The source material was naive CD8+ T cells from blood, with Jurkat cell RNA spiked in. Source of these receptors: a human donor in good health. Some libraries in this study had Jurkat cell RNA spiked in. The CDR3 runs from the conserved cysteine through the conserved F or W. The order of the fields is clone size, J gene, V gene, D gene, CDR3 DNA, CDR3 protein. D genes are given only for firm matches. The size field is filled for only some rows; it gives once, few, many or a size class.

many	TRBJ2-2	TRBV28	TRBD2	TGTGCCAGCAGTTCTACCATAGCGGGAGAGGCCGGGGAGCTGTTTTTT	CASSSTIAGEAGELFF
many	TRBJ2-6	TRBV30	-	TGTGCTATCGGGGAGTCTTCCGGGGCCAACGTCCTGACTTTC	CAIGESSGANVLTF
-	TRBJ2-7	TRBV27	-	TGTGCCAGCAGTATAGCAGGAGCCTGCGAGCAGTACTTC	CASSIAGACEQYF
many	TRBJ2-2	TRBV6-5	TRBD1	TGTGCCAGCAGGAGGACAGGGCGAGTATTGGGGGAGCTGTTTTTT	CASRRTGRVLGELFF
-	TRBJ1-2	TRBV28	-	TGTGCCAGCAGTTCCGACTTAGGGAGCTATGGCCACACCTTC	CASSSDLGSYGHTF
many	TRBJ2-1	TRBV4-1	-	TGCGCCAGCAGCCTTGCGGGGCCCTCCTACAATGAGCAGTTCTTC	CASSLAGPSYNEQFF
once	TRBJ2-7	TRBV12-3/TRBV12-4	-	TGTGCCAGCAGCTTAGGACAAACCCAGTACTTC	CASSLGQTQYF
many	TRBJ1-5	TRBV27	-	TGTGCCAGCAGTTTCAGTCGGAATCAGCCCCAGCATTTT	CASSFSRNQPQHF
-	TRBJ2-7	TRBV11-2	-	TGTGCCAGCAGCTTCAAAGGGCCGGCCTACGAGCAGTACTTC	CASSFKGPAYEQYF
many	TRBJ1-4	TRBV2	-	TGTGCCAGCAGTGACCCGTCCCGGGGGAGTGAAAAACTGTTTTTT	CASSDPSRGSEKLFF
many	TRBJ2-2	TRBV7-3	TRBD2	TGTGCCAGCAGCTTAATAGCGGGAGGGCCGAGGGACACCGGGGAGCTGTTTTTT	CASSLIAGGPRDTGELFF
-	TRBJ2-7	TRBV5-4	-	TGTGCCAGCAGCTGGGATAGTCGCTACGAGCAGTACTTC	CASSWDSRYEQYF
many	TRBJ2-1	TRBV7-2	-	TGTGCCAGCAGCTTAACAGACTCCTACAATGAGCAGTTCTTC	CASSLTDSYNEQFF
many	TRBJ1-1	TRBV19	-	TGTGCCAGTAGTGGTCTCAGGGGCGCATTGTTTGGCACTGAAGCTTTCTTT	CASSGLRGALFGTEAFF